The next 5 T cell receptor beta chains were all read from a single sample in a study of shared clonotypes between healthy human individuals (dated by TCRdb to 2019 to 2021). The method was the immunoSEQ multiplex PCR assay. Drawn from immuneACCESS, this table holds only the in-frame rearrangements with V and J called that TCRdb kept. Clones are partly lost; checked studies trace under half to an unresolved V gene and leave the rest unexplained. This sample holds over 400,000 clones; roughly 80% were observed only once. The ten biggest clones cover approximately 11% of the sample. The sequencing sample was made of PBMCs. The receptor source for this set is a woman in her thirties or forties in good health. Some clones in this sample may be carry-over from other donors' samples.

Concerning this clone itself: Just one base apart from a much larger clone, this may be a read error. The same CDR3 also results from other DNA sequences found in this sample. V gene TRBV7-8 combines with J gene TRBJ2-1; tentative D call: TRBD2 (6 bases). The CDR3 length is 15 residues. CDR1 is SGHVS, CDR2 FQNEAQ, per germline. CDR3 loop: CASSLAVLLGDEQFF. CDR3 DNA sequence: TGTGCTAGCAGCTTAGCGGTACTTCTCGGCGATGAGCAGTTCTTC. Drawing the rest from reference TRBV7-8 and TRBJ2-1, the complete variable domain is GAGVSQSPRYKVAKRGQDVALRCDPISGHVSLFWYQQALGQGPEFLTYFQNEAQLDKSGLPSDRFFAERPEGSVSTLKIQRTQQEDSAVYLCASSLAVLLGDEQFFGPGTRLTVL.

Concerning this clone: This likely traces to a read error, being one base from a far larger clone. CDR3 in DNA: TGTGCCTGGAGTGGTAGCAGTTTAGCGCACCAGCATTTT. Its protein product is CAWSGSSLAHQHF. The chain has TRBV30 and TRBJ1-5; D unclear. This CDR3 comprises 13 residues. Germline lookup yields CDR1 GTSNPN and CDR2 SVGIG (reference sequence). Trimming left V 1 base short and J 12 bases short, with 16 bases between. Full variable domain (outside the CDR3, taken from reference TRBV30 and TRBJ1-5): SQTIHQWPATLVQPVGSPLSLECTVEGTSNPNLYWYRQAAGRGLQLLFYSVGIGQISSEVPQNLSASRPQDRQFILSSKKLLLSDSGFYLCAWSGSSLAHQHFGDGTRLSIL.

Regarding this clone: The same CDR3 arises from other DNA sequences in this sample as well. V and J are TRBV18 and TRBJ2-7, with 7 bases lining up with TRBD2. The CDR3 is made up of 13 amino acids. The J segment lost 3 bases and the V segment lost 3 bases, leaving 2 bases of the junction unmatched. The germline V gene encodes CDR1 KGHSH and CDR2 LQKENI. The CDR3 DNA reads TGTGCCAGCTCACCGCCGGGGGGCTACGAGCAGTACTTC. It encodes CASSPPGGYEQYF. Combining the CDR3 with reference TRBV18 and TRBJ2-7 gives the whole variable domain NAGVMQNPRHLVRRRGQEARLRCSPMKGHSHVYWYRQLPEEGLKFMVYLQKENIIDESGMPKERFSAEFPKEGPSILRIQQVVRGDSAAYFCASSPPGGYEQYFGPGTRLTVT.

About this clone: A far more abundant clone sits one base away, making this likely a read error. In nucleotides, the CDR3 is TGTGCCAGCAGAGAGGACGGGGACTACGAGCAGTACTTC. Translating it yields CASREDGDYEQYF. V usage is TRBV2 and J usage is TRBJ2-7; D perhaps matches TRBD2 (5 bases). V lost 6 bases and J lost 3, with 12 bases in between. This CDR3 comprises 13 residues. Per germline, CDR1 SNHLY and CDR2 FYNNEI.

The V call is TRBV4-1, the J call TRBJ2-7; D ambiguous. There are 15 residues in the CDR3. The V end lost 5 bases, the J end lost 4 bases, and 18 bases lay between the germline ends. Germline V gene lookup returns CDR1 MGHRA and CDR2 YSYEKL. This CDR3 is CASSYGHGLGYEQYF. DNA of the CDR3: TGCGCCAGCAGCTACGGCCACGGCCTGGGGTACGAGCAGTACTTC.